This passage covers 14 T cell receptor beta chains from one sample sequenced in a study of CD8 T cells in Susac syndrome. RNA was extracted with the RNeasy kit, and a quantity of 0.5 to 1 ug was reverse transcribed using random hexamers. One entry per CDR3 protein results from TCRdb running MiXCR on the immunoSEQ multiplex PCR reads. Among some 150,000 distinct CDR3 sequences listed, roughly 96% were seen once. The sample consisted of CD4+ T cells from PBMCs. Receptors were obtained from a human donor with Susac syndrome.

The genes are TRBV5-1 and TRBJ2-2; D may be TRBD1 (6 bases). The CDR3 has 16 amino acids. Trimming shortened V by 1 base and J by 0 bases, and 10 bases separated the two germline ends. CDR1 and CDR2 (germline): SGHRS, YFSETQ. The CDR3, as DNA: TGCGCCAGCAGCTTGAGGGGACACGCGAACACCGGGGAGCTGTTTTTT. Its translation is CASSLRGHANTGELFF.

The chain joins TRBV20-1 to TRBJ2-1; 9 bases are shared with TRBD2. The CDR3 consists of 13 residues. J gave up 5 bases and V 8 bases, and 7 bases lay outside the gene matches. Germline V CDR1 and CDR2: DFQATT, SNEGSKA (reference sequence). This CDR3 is CSLIAGANNEQFF. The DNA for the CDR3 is TGCAGTTTGATAGCGGGGGCCAACAATGAGCAGTTCTTC.

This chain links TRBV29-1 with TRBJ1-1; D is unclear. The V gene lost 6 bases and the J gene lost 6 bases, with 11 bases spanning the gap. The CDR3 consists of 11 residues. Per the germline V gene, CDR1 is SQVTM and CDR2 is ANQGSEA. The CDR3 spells CSVPETSEAFF. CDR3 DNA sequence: TGCAGCGTCCCAGAAACATCTGAAGCTTTCTTT.

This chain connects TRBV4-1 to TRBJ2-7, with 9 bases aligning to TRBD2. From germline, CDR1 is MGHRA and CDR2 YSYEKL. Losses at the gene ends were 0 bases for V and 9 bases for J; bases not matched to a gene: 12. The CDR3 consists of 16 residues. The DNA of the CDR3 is TGCGCCAGCAGCCAAGAGGCGGGGGGGCCTCGCGGTGGGCAGTACTTC. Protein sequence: CASSQEAGGPRGGQYF.

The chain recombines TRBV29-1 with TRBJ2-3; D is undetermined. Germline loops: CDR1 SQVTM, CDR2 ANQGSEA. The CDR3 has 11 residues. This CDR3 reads CAGAYTDTQYF. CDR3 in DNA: TGCGCAGGAGCCTACACAGATACGCAGTATTTT.

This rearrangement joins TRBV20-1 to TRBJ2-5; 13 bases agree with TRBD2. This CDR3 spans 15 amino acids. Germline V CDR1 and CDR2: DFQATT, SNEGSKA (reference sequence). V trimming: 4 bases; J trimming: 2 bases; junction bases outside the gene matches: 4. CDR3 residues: CSATGLAGVQETQYF. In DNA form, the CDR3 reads TGCAGTGCTACAGGACTAGCGGGGGTTCAAGAGACCCAGTACTTC.

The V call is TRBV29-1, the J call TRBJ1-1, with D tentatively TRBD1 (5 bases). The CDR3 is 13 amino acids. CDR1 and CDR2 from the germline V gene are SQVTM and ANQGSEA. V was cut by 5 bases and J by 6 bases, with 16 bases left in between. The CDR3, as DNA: TGCAGCGTTCGAGGCGGGGCAGTCTCTGAAGCTTTCTTT. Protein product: CSVRGGAVSEAFF. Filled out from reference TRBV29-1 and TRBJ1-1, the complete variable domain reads SAVISQKPSRDICQRGTSLTIQCQVDSQVTMMFWYRQQPGQSLTLIATANQGSEATYESGFVIDKFPISRPNLTFSTLTVSNMSPEDSSIYLCSVRGGAVSEAFFGQGTRLTVV.

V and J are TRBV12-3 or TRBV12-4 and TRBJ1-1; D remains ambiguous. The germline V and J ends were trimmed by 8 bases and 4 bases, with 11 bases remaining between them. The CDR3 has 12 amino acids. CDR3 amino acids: CASENRGTEAFF. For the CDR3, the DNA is TGTGCCAGCGAAAACCGGGGCACTGAAGCTTTCTTT.

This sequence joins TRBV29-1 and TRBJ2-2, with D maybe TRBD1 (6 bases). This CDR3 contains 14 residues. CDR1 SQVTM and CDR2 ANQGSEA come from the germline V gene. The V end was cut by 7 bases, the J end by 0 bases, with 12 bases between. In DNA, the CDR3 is TGCAGCGCAACCGGGACAACGAACACCGGGGAGCTGTTTTTT. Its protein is CSATGTTNTGELFF.

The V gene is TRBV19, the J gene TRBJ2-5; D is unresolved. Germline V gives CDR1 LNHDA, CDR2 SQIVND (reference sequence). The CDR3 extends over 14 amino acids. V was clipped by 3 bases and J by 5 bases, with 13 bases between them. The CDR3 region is CASSINFERETQYF. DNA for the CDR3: TGTGCCAGTAGTATCAATTTCGAGAGGGAGACCCAGTACTTC.

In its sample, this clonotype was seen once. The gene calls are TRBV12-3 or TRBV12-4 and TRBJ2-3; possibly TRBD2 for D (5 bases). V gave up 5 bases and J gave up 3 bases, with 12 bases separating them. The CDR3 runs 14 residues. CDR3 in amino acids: CASSQTPGTDTQYF. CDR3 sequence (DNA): TGTGCCAGCAGTCAGACTCCGGGGACAGATACGCAGTATTTT.

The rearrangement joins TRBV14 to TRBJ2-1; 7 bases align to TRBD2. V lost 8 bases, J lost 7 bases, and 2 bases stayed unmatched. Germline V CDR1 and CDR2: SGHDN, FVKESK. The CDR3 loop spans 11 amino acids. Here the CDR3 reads CASSAGNEQFF. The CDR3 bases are TGTGCCAGCTCAGCGGGGAATGAGCAGTTCTTC. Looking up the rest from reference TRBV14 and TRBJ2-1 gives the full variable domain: EAGVTQFPSHSVIEKGQTVTLRCDPISGHDNLYWYRRVMGKEIKFLLHFVKESKQDESGMPNNRFLAERTGGTYSTLKVQPAELEDSGVYFCASSAGNEQFFGPGTRLTVL.

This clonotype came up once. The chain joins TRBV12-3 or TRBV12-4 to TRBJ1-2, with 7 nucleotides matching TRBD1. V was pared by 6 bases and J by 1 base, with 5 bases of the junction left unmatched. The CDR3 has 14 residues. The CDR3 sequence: CASSHRDSNYGYTF. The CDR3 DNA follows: TGTGCCAGCAGCCACCGGGACAGTAACTATGGCTACACCTTC.

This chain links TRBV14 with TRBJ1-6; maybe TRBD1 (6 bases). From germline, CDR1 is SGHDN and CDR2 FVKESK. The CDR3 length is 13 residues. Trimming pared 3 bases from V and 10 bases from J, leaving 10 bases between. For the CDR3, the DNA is TGTGCCAGCAGCCAGCAACAGGGATCACCCCTCCACTTT. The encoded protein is CASSQQQGSPLHF.